These T cell receptor beta chains were read from a single sample in a study of neurological immune-mediated disorders. TCRdb ran MiXCR on the 5' RACE reads and lists one entry per CDR3 protein. This sample has approximately 65,000 distinct CDR3 sequences, with approximately 5.1% found just once. Input material: PBMCs. Receptors were obtained from a human donor with multiple sclerosis. The donor label of this sample is uncertain. The CDR3 runs from the conserved cysteine through the conserved F or W. A D gene is named only where the DNA matches it firmly. Where a row states a size, it is once, few, many or the class of an expanded clone; other rows omit it.

cdr3_aa: CASSSRMVGTEAFF
cdr3_nt: TGCGCCAGCAGCTCGCGGATGGTAGGCACTGAAGCTTTCTTT
d_call: -
j_call: TRBJ1-1
clone_size: many
v_call: TRBV5-1

cdr3_aa: CASSYSSSGNTEAFF
cdr3_nt: TGTGCCAGCAGTTACTCGTCCAGCGGGAACACTGAAGCTTTCTTT
d_call: -
j_call: TRBJ1-1
clone_size: many
v_call: TRBV6-5

cdr3_aa: CASIMNTEAFF
cdr3_nt: TGTGCCAGCATCATGAACACTGAAGCTTTCTTT
d_call: -
j_call: TRBJ1-1
clone_size: many
v_call: TRBV6-6

cdr3_aa: CASSLTGTGVGEQYF
cdr3_nt: TGTGCCAGCAGCCTTACCGGGACAGGGGTGGGCGAGCAGTACTTC
d_call: TRBD1
j_call: TRBJ2-7
clone_size: many
v_call: TRBV11-2

cdr3_aa: CASSPGRGYGYTF
cdr3_nt: TGTGCCAGCAGTCCTGGACGGGGCTATGGCTACACCTTC
d_call: -
j_call: TRBJ1-2
clone_size: -
v_call: TRBV27

cdr3_aa: CASSYSQGREGYTF
cdr3_nt: TGTGCCAGCAGTTACTCACAGGGGAGAGAAGGCTACACCTTC
d_call: TRBD1
j_call: TRBJ1-2
clone_size: many
v_call: TRBV6-6

cdr3_aa: CASSLSLGNTIYF
cdr3_nt: TGTGCCAGCAGTTTATCCCTTGGAAACACCATATATTTT
d_call: -
j_call: TRBJ1-3
clone_size: many
v_call: TRBV27

cdr3_aa: CASSRGTGSNNEQFF
cdr3_nt: TGCGCCAGCAGCCGCGGGACAGGGAGTAACAATGAGCAGTTCTTC
d_call: TRBD1
j_call: TRBJ2-1
clone_size: few
v_call: TRBV5-1

cdr3_aa: CSASWGLAGGNEQYF
cdr3_nt: TGCAGTGCTAGTTGGGGGCTAGCGGGGGGAAATGAGCAGTACTTC
d_call: TRBD2
j_call: TRBJ2-7
clone_size: many
v_call: TRBV20-1

cdr3_aa: CASSLRRGNPSSYNSPLHF
cdr3_nt: TGTGCCAGCAGCTTACGTCGGGGGAACCCCAGCTCCTATAATTCACCCCTCCACTTT
d_call: -
j_call: TRBJ1-6
clone_size: many
v_call: TRBV7-8

cdr3_aa: CASSLGRVNSPLHF
cdr3_nt: TGCGCCAGCAGCTTGGGCAGGGTCAATTCACCCCTCCACTTT
d_call: -
j_call: TRBJ1-6
clone_size: few
v_call: TRBV5-1

cdr3_aa: CASSSPPPREQFF
cdr3_nt: TGTGCCAGCAGCTCGCCCCCGCCTCGGGAGCAGTTCTTC
d_call: -
j_call: TRBJ2-1
clone_size: many
v_call: TRBV7-2

cdr3_aa: CASKQLPGTGIEQFF
cdr3_nt: TGTGCCAGCAAACAACTCCCCGGGACAGGGATTGAGCAGTTCTTC
d_call: TRBD1
j_call: TRBJ2-1
clone_size: many
v_call: TRBV6-5

cdr3_aa: CASSPTRGRGNNSPLHF
cdr3_nt: TGCGCCAGCAGCCCTACTAGGGGACGGGGAAATAATTCACCCCTCCACTTT
d_call: -
j_call: TRBJ1-6
clone_size: many
v_call: TRBV4-1

cdr3_aa: CASSLRGLAGGPYNEQFF
cdr3_nt: TGCGCCAGCAGCCTACGGGGACTAGCGGGGGGGCCCTACAATGAGCAGTTCTTC
d_call: TRBD2
j_call: TRBJ2-1
clone_size: many
v_call: TRBV4-1

cdr3_aa: CASSQGRGRSYNSPLHF
cdr3_nt: TGCGCCAGCAGCCAGGGGAGGGGTCGATCCTATAATTCACCCCTCCACTTT
d_call: -
j_call: TRBJ1-6
clone_size: many
v_call: TRBV4-1

cdr3_aa: CASSLFGNTIYF
cdr3_nt: TGTGCCAGCAGCTTGTTTGGAAACACCATATATTTT
d_call: -
j_call: TRBJ1-3
clone_size: many
v_call: TRBV5-5

cdr3_aa: CASTPTGQGPDTQYF
cdr3_nt: TGTGCCAGCACCCCCACGGGACAGGGCCCAGATACGCAGTATTTT
d_call: TRBD1
j_call: TRBJ2-3
clone_size: many
v_call: TRBV6-6

cdr3_aa: CSARAGEGQGVNGYTF
cdr3_nt: TGCAGTGCTAGAGCAGGGGAAGGACAGGGGGTTAATGGCTACACCTTC
d_call: TRBD1
j_call: TRBJ1-2
clone_size: many
v_call: TRBV20-1

cdr3_aa: CASKRQGASSYEQYF
cdr3_nt: TGCGCCAGCAAAAGACAGGGGGCGAGCTCCTACGAGCAGTACTTC
d_call: TRBD1
j_call: TRBJ2-7
clone_size: many
v_call: TRBV5-1

cdr3_aa: CSARSYREPTEAFF
cdr3_nt: TGCAGTGCTAGATCATACAGGGAGCCCACTGAAGCTTTCTTT
d_call: -
j_call: TRBJ1-1
clone_size: medium-sized
v_call: TRBV20-1

cdr3_aa: CASSLEGGFARQAFF
cdr3_nt: TGCGCCAGCAGCCTAGAGGGGGGCTTTGCGCGGCAAGCTTTCTTT
d_call: -
j_call: TRBJ1-1
clone_size: many
v_call: TRBV5-1

cdr3_aa: CATSRDRKGASEQYF
cdr3_nt: TGTGCCACCAGCAGAGATAGAAAGGGGGCGAGCGAGCAGTACTTC
d_call: TRBD1
j_call: TRBJ2-7
clone_size: many
v_call: TRBV15

cdr3_aa: CASSLTDYSNQPQHF
cdr3_nt: TGTGCCAGCAGTTTGACAGACTATAGCAATCAGCCCCAGCATTTT
d_call: -
j_call: TRBJ1-5
clone_size: many
v_call: TRBV12-3/TRBV12-4

cdr3_aa: CASSLGRTGELFF
cdr3_nt: TGCGCCAGCAGCTTGGGACGGACCGGGGAGCTGTTTTTT
d_call: -
j_call: TRBJ2-2
clone_size: many
v_call: TRBV5-1

cdr3_aa: CASSLAVVTGPAETQYF
cdr3_nt: TGCGCCAGCAGCTTGGCCGTTGTGACAGGGCCGGCGGAGACCCAGTACTTC
d_call: TRBD1
j_call: TRBJ2-5
clone_size: many
v_call: TRBV5-1

cdr3_aa: CASSPVQEFSYGYTF
cdr3_nt: TGTGCCAGCTCACCAGTCCAAGAGTTCAGCTATGGCTACACCTTC
d_call: -
j_call: TRBJ1-2
clone_size: -
v_call: TRBV18

cdr3_aa: CSVGTGGGAFF
cdr3_nt: TGCAGCGTGGGGACAGGGGGGGGAGCTTTCTTT
d_call: TRBD1
j_call: TRBJ1-1
clone_size: many
v_call: TRBV29-1

cdr3_aa: CASTYRDPNTEAFF
cdr3_nt: TGCGCCAGCACTTACAGGGACCCGAACACTGAAGCTTTCTTT
d_call: -
j_call: TRBJ1-1
clone_size: many
v_call: TRBV5-1

cdr3_aa: CSSTGDLDTEAFF
cdr3_nt: TGCAGCTCGACAGGGGATTTGGACACTGAAGCTTTCTTT
d_call: TRBD1
j_call: TRBJ1-1
clone_size: many
v_call: TRBV29-1

cdr3_aa: CSVEGQGAVASYGYTF
cdr3_nt: TGCAGCGTTGAAGGGCAGGGGGCTGTCGCGAGCTATGGCTACACCTTC
d_call: TRBD1
j_call: TRBJ1-2
clone_size: many
v_call: TRBV29-1

cdr3_aa: CASSRLPTEADTQYF
cdr3_nt: TGCGCCAGCAGCCGTCTCCCTACCGAGGCAGATACGCAGTATTTT
d_call: -
j_call: TRBJ2-3
clone_size: many
v_call: TRBV5-1

cdr3_aa: CASSRSSSTGELFF
cdr3_nt: TGTGCCAGCAGTCGATCCTCCAGCACCGGGGAGCTGTTTTTT
d_call: -
j_call: TRBJ2-2
clone_size: many
v_call: TRBV27

cdr3_aa: CSARRTGSGGYEQYF
cdr3_nt: TGCAGTGCTAGAAGAACTGGTAGCGGGGGCTACGAGCAGTACTTC
d_call: TRBD2
j_call: TRBJ2-7
clone_size: many
v_call: TRBV20-1

cdr3_aa: CAIAGDQGTGSNEQYF
cdr3_nt: TGTGCCATCGCAGGGGATCAAGGGACAGGGTCAAACGAGCAGTACTTC
d_call: TRBD1
j_call: TRBJ2-7
clone_size: many
v_call: TRBV10-3

cdr3_aa: CASRPYFLSTDTQYF
cdr3_nt: TGTGCCAGCAGGCCATACTTCCTTAGCACAGATACGCAGTATTTT
d_call: -
j_call: TRBJ2-3
clone_size: many
v_call: TRBV7-8

cdr3_aa: CASSQDGAPSANYGYTF
cdr3_nt: TGTGCCAGCAGCCAAGATGGGGCTCCCAGCGCTAACTATGGCTACACCTTC
d_call: -
j_call: TRBJ1-2
clone_size: many
v_call: TRBV3-1

cdr3_aa: CASSPTGTRGYNEQFF
cdr3_nt: TGTGCCAGCAGCCCCACCGGGACCAGAGGCTACAATGAGCAGTTCTTC
d_call: -
j_call: TRBJ2-1
clone_size: many
v_call: TRBV14

cdr3_aa: CATGPDNEQFF
cdr3_nt: TGTGCCACCGGCCCTGACAATGAGCAGTTCTTC
d_call: -
j_call: TRBJ2-1
clone_size: many
v_call: TRBV18

cdr3_aa: CASNPGAQETQYF
cdr3_nt: TGCGCCAGCAACCCGGGGGCGCAGGAGACCCAGTACTTC
d_call: -
j_call: TRBJ2-5
clone_size: many
v_call: TRBV5-1

cdr3_aa: CASSYQGQSNEQFF
cdr3_nt: TGCGCCAGCAGCTACCAAGGACAGTCCAATGAGCAGTTCTTC
d_call: -
j_call: TRBJ2-1
clone_size: many
v_call: TRBV5-1

cdr3_aa: CASRRFMNTEAFF
cdr3_nt: TGTGCCAGCAGACGGTTCATGAACACTGAAGCTTTCTTT
d_call: -
j_call: TRBJ1-1
clone_size: many
v_call: TRBV9

cdr3_aa: CASSPLGQGEKDIQYF
cdr3_nt: TGTGCCAGCAGCCCGCTAGGACAGGGGGAGAAGGACATTCAGTACTTC
d_call: TRBD1
j_call: TRBJ2-4
clone_size: many
v_call: TRBV14

cdr3_aa: CASSLVMGNTGELFF
cdr3_nt: TGTGCCAGCAGTTTAGTCATGGGTAACACCGGGGAGCTGTTTTTT
d_call: -
j_call: TRBJ2-2
clone_size: many
v_call: TRBV12-3/TRBV12-4

cdr3_aa: CSAEEGTNEKLFF
cdr3_nt: TGCAGTGCGGAGGAGGGAACTAATGAAAAACTGTTTTTT
d_call: -
j_call: TRBJ1-4
clone_size: many
v_call: TRBV20-1

cdr3_aa: CASSFRWSGANVLTF
cdr3_nt: TGTGCCAGCAGCTTTAGGTGGTCTGGGGCCAACGTCCTGACTTTC
d_call: -
j_call: TRBJ2-6
clone_size: many
v_call: TRBV5-6

cdr3_aa: CASTPGSLTDTQYF
cdr3_nt: TGTGCCAGCACCCCTGGCAGCCTCACAGATACGCAGTATTTT
d_call: -
j_call: TRBJ2-3
clone_size: many
v_call: TRBV6-1

cdr3_aa: CASSLATGLVDTQYF
cdr3_nt: TGTGCCAGCAGCTTAGCGACAGGTTTAGTGGATACGCAGTATTTT
d_call: -
j_call: TRBJ2-3
clone_size: many
v_call: TRBV7-2